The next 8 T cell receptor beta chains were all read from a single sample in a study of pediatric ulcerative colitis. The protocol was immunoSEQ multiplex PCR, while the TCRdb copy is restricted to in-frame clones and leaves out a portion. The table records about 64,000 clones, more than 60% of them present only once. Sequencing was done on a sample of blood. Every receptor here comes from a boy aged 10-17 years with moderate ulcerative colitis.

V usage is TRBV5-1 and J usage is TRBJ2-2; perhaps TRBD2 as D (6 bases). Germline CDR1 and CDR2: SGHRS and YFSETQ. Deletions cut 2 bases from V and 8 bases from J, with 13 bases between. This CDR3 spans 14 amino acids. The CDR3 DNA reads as TGCGCCAGCAGCTTTCCAGGAGGGTCGGGGGAGCTGTTTTTT. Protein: CASSFPGGSGELFF. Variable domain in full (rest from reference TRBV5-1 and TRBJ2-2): KAGVTQTPRYLIKTRGQQVTLSCSPISGHRSVSWYQQTPGQGLQFLFEYFSETQRNKGNFPGRFSGRQFSNSRSEMNVSTLELGDSALYLCASSFPGGSGELFFGEGSRLTVL.

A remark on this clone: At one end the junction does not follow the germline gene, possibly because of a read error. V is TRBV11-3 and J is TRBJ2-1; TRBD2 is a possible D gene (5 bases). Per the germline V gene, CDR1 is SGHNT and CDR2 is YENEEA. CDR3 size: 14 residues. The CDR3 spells CASSLEGTYNEQFF. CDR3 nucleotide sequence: TGTGCCAGCAGCCTAGAGGGCACTTACAATGAGCAGTTCTTC.

In DNA, the CDR3 is TGTGCCAGAACAGGGGTTGCTGGGGCCAACGTCCTGACTTTC. Protein sequence: CARTGVAGANVLTF. V is TRBV2 and J is TRBJ2-6; 7 bases are a match to TRBD1. The V gene's germline CDR1 is SNHLY and CDR2 FYNNEI. V lost 9 bases and J lost 2; bases outside the gene matches: 4. The CDR3 length is 14 residues.

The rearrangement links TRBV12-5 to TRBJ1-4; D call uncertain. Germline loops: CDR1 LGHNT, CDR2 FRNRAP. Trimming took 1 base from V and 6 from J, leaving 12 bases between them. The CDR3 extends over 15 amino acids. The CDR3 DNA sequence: TGTGCTAGTGGTTTGGCCGTTGGCAGCGATGAAAAACTGTTTTTT. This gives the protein CASGLAVGSDEKLFF.

This chain's CDR3 is CASSVPGPQQYF. CDR3 coding DNA: TGTGCCAGCAGTGTCCCGGGGCCCCAGCAGTACTTC. The V call is TRBV6-1, the J call TRBJ2-7; D assignment may be TRBD1 or TRBD2 (5 bases each). Germline CDR1 and CDR2: MNHNS and SASEGT. Trimming removed 4 bases at V and 8 bases at J, with 12 bases between. CDR3 size: 12 residues.

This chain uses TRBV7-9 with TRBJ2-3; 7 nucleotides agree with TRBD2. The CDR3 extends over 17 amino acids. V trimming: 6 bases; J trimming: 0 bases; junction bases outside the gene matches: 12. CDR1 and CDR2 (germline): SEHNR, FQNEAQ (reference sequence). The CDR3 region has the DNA TGTGCCAGCAGACCACTAGCGCCCCCGGCGAGCACAGATACGCAGTATTTT. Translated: CASRPLAPPASTDTQYF.

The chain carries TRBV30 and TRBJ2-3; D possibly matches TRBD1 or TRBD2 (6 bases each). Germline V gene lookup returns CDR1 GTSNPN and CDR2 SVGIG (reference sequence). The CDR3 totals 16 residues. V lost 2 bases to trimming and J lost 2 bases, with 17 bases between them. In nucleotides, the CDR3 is TGTGCCTGGAGTTATTTAGGGGGGCATATCACAGATACGCAGTATTTT. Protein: CAWSYLGGHITDTQYF. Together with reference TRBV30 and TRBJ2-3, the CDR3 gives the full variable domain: SQTIHQWPATLVQPVGSPLSLECTVEGTSNPNLYWYRQAAGRGLQLLFYSVGIGQISSEVPQNLSASRPQDRQFILSSKKLLLSDSGFYLCAWSYLGGHITDTQYFGPGTRLTVL.

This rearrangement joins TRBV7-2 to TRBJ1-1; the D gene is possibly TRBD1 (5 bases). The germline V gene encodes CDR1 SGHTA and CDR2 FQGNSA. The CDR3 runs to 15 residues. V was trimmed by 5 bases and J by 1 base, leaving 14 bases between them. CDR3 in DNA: TGTGCCAGCAGCCCCATTTTGGGGGGGAACACTGAAGCTTTCTTT. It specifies CASSPILGGNTEAFF.